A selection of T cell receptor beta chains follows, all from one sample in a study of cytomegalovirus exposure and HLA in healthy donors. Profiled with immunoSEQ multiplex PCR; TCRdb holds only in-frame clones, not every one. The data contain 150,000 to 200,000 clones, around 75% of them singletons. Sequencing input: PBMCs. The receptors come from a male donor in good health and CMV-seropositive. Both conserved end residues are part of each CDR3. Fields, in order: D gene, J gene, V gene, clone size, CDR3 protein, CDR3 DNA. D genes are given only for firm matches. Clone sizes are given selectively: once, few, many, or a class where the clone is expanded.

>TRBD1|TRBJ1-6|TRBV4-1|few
CASSQGDRGLSPLHF
TGCGCCAGCAGCCAAGGGGACAGGGGGCTTTCACCCCTCCACTTT
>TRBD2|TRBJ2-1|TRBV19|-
CAAGGSYNEQFF
TGTGCCGCGGGGGGCAGCTACAATGAGCAGTTCTTC
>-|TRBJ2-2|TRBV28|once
CASSPTGSFTGELFF
TGTGCCAGCAGTCCAACCGGGTCCTTCACCGGGGAGCTGTTTTTT
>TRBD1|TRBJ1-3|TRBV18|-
CASSLQQGAMAGNTIYF
TGTGCCAGCTCACTCCAGCAGGGGGCGATGGCCGGAAACACCATATATTTT
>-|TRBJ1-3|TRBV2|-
CASSVTAGNTIYF
TGTGCCAGCAGCGTGACAGCCGGAAACACCATATATTTT
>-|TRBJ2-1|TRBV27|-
CASSLEGGAYNEQFF
TGTGCCAGCAGTTTAGAGGGGGGGGCCTACAATGAGCAGTTCTTC
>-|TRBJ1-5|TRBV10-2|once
CASNPDTTGNQPQHF
TGCGCCAGCAATCCAGACACAACTGGGAATCAGCCCCAGCATTTT
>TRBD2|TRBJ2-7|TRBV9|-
CASSSGTSVSYEQYF
TGTGCCAGCAGCTCCGGGACTAGCGTCTCCTACGAGCAGTACTTC
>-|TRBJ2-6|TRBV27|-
CASKITGFGPGANVLTF
TGTGCCAGCAAAATCACAGGCTTCGGTCCTGGGGCCAACGTCCTGACTTTC
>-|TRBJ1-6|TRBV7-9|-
CASSLGQIYNSPLHF
TGTGCCAGCAGCTTAGGCCAGATATATAATTCACCCCTCCACTTT
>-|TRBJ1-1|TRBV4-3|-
CASSQLVTANTEAFF
TGCGCCAGCAGCCAATTAGTGACAGCCAACACTGAAGCTTTCTTT
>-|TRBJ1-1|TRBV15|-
CATSRVRESTEAFF
TGTGCCACCAGCAGAGTGCGGGAGAGCACTGAAGCTTTCTTT
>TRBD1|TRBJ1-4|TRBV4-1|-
CASSQETGIDEKLFF
TGCGCCAGCAGCCAAGAGACAGGGATAGATGAAAAACTGTTTTTT
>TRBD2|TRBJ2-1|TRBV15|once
CATSRVKREGPLSYNEQFF
TGTGCCACCAGCAGAGTAAAGCGGGAGGGCCCTCTCTCCTACAATGAGCAGTTCTTC
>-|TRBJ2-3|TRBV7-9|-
CASSLEREDTQYF
TGTGCCAGCAGCTTAGAGAGGGAGGATACGCAGTATTTT
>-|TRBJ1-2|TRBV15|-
CATSGDRQYGYTF
TGTGCCACCAGCGGAGACAGACAGTATGGCTACACCTTC
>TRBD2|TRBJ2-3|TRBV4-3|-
CASSQKLAGGGADTQYF
TGCGCCAGCAGCCAGAAACTAGCGGGAGGTGGGGCAGATACGCAGTATTTT
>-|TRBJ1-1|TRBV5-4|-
CASSLRGNTEAFF
TGTGCCAGCAGCTTACGGGGGAACACTGAAGCTTTCTTT
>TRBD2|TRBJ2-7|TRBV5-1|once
CASSTELAGTPYEQYF
TGCGCCAGCAGCACGGAACTAGCGGGGACCCCCTACGAGCAGTACTTC
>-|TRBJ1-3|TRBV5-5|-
CASRATGLSGNTIYF
TGTGCCAGCAGAGCGACAGGCCTCTCTGGAAACACCATATATTTT
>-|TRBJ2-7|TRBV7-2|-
CASKLAFPSREQYF
TGTGCCAGCAAGCTAGCGTTCCCTTCCCGCGAGCAGTACTTC